This T cell receptor beta chain was captured by sequencing in a study of T cells after yellow fever vaccination. Study-wide points: Any FACS-sorted repertoire could hold abundant clonotypes that contaminate it from the bulk population. Among primary-vaccination clones, most reappeared after the booster, at approximately 96% for CD4 and more than 75% for CD8.

This clonotype was seen a handful of times. The antigen is not known. This CDR3 spans 13 amino acids. Germline V gene lookup returns CDR1 MNHEY and CDR2 SMNVEV (reference sequence). V dropped 0 bases and J dropped 8 bases, with 8 bases sitting between them. TCRdb itself ran the 5' RACE reads through MiXCR, one entry per CDR3 protein. The table shows fewer than 85,000 distinct CDR3 sequences, with around 7.3% occurring only once. Sequencing used CD8+ T cells sorted from PBMCs, obtained on the day of the yellow fever booster vaccination. The TCR comes from a man aged 25 to 40 who received the YFV17D yellow fever vaccine. The gene calls are TRBV27 and TRBJ2-4; TRBD2 is a possible D gene (5 bases). The CDR3 loop is CASSLSRVDIQYF. CDR3 bases: TGTGCCAGCAGTTTATCGCGGGTCGACATTCAGTACTTC.